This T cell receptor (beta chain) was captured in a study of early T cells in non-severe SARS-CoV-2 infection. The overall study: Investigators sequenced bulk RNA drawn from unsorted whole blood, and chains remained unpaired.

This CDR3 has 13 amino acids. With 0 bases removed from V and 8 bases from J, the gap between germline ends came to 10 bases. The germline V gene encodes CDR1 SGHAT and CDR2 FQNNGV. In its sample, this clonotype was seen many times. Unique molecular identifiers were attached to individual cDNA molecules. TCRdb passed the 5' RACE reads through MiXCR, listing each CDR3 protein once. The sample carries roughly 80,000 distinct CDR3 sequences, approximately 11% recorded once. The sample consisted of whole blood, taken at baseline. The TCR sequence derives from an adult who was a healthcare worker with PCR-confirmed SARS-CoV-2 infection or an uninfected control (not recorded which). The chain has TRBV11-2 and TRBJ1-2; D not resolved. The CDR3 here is CASSLEGPWGYTF. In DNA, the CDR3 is TGTGCCAGCAGCTTAGAAGGTCCTTGGGGCTACACCTTC.